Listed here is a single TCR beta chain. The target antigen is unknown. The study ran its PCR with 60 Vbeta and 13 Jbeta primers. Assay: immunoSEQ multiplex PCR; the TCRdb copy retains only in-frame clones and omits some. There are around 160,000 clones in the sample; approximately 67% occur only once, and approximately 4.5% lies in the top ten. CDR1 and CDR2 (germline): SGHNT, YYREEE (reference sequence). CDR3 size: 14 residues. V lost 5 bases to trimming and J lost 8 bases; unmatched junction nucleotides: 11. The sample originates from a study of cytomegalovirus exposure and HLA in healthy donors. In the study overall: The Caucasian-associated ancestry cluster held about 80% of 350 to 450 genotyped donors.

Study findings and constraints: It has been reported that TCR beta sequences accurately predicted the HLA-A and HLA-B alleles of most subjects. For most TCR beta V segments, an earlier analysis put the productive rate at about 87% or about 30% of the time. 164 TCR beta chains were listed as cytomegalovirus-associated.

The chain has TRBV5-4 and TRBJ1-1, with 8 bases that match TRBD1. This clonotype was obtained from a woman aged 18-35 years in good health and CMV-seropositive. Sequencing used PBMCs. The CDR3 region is CASRSDRGAREAFF. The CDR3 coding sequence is TGTGCCAGCAGATCCGACAGGGGAGCCCGAGAAGCTTTCTTT.